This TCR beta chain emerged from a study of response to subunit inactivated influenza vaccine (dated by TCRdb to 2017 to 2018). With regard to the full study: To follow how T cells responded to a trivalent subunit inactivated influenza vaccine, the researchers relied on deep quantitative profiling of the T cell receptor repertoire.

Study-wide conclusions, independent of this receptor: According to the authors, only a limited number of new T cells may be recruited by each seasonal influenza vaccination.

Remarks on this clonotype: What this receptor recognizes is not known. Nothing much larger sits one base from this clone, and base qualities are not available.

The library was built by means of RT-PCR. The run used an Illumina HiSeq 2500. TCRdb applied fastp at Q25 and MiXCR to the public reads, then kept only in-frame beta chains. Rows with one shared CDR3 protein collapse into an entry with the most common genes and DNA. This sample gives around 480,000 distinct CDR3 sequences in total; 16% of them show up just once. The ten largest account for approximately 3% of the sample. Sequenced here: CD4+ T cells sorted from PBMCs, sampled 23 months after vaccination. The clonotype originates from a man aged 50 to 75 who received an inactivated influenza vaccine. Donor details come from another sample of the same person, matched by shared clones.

The CDR3 loop reads CSARDWGQISNQPQHF. The nucleotide sequence is given as TGCAGTGCTAGAGATTGGGGACAGATTAGCAATCAGCCCCAGCATTTT. Here the chain combines TRBV20-1 and TRBJ1-5; 7 middle bases align to TRBD1. CDR1 and CDR2 (DFQATT, SNEGSKA) derive from the germline V gene (reference sequence). Here V drops 0 bases and J drops 0 bases, and the junction holds 5 bases not matched to any gene. Its CDR3 holds 16 amino acids, cysteine through phenylalanine. Only CDR3 DNA remains: 48 bases, in frame from the first base.